The sequence of this TCR beta chain was determined in a study of blood T cell repertoires in COVID-19 (dated by TCRdb to 2018 to 2020). At the level of the whole study: The collaborator samples originated in the United States, Italy and Spain and spanned the acute and convalescent phases of COVID-19. The prospective study material was composed of cDNA or gDNA derived from T cells, B-cell-depleted T cells, or PBMCs. Subjects who had been exposed to COVID-19, were actively infected with it, or had recovered from it provided the deeply sampled blood TCRbeta repertoires that made up the dataset. The repertoires were released in a freely available public database intended as a resource for research on the immune response to SARS-CoV-2. The samples were drawn from two sources: the first 160 participants of the ongoing ImmuneRACE study, and approximately 1,300 subjects contributed by 6 global collaborators. The sample metadata nearly always contained a de-identified subject ID, COVID-19 status, age in years and sex. HLA class I and class II types, where available, came from metadata supplied by the sample provider rather than from assay-based typing.

Whole blood was collected in K2EDTA tubes by collaborating institutions according to the institutions' own protocols. For TCRbeta analysis, collaborators shipped samples in one of three forms: frozen whole blood, isolated PBMCs, or DNA extracted from either of those sample types. Concerning this clone itself: The antigen it recognizes is unknown. Within one base of it there is no much larger clone, and no base qualities were kept.

On the study overall, not on this receptor specifically: How much clinical and demographic metadata was included differed by source and by participant, and the metadata was provided uncurated.

TCRbeta CDR3 regions were amplified from genomic DNA by means of the immunoSEQ Assay, a bias-controlled multiplex PCR. The source study handled its data this way. Nucleated cell counts per sample were estimated from amplification of reference gene primers within the assay. To quantify the absolute abundance of each unique TCRbeta CDR3 rearrangement, sequence reads were collapsed and filtered. Productive Simpson clonality was computed per sample as the square root of Simpson's diversity index over productive rearrangements. TCRdb provides this immuneACCESS table in a form limited to in-frame rearrangements. Some clones are lacking; in checked studies, under half of them reflect an unresolved V gene, and why the rest are absent is not known. The V and J calls and the clone size are those of that table, but D and trimming were determined from the DNA. This sample holds roughly 250,000 clones; 82% were observed only once. Of the sample, 4.9% falls within the top ten clones.

Trimming costs V 0 bases and J 4 bases, and their ends lie 15 bases apart. Sequences LGHNA (CDR1) and YNFKEQ (CDR2) are obtained from the germline V gene. The CDR3 spans 16 residues, from the cysteine through the phenylalanine. Just the 48-base CDR3 DNA is kept, in frame starting at base 1. Material for sequencing was peripheral blood. The chain links TRBV4-2 with TRBJ1-2; perhaps TRBD1 is the D gene, with 5 bases matching. The clonotype was recovered from a woman aged 80 or older with active or convalescent COVID-19. The nucleotide sequence reads as follows: TGTGCCAGCAGCCAAGATCAGGGCGCCGGGAGCTATGGCTACACCTTC. It translates as CASSQDQGAGSYGYTF.